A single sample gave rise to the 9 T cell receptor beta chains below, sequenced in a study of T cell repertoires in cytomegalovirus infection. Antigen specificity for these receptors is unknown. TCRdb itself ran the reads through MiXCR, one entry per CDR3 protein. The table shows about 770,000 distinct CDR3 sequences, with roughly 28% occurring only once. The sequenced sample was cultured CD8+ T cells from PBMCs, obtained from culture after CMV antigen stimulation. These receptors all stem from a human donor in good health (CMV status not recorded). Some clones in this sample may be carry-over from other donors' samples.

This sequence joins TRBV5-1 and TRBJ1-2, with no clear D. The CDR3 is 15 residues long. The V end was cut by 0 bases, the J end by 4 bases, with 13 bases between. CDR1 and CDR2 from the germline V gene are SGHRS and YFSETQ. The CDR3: CASSLGRGQPYGYTF. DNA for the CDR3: TGCGCCAGCAGCTTGGGGCGCGGCCAGCCCTATGGCTACACCTTC.

CDR3 loop: CSVGTVNEKLFF. The CDR3 nucleotides are TGCAGCGTAGGGACAGTTAATGAAAAACTGTTTTTT. V usage is TRBV29-1 and J usage is TRBJ1-4, with 7 bases that match TRBD1. The CDR3 is 12 residues long. Trimming took 6 bases from V and 4 from J; bases not matched to a gene: 2. Germline CDR1 and CDR2: SQVTM and ANQGSEA.

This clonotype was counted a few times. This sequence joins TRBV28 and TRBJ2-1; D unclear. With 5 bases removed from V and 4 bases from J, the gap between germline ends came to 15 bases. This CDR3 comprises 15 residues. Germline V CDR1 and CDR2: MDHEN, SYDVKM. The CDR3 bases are TGTGCCAGCAGTCCTGTCTCCATCCTTTACAATGAGCAGTTCTTC. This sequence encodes CASSPVSILYNEQFF.

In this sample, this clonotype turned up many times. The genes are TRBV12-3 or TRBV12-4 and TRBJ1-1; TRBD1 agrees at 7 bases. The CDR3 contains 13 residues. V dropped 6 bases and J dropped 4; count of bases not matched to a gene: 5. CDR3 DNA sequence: TGTGCCAGCAGCCGACAGGGTTCCACTGAAGCTTTCTTT. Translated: CASSRQGSTEAFF.

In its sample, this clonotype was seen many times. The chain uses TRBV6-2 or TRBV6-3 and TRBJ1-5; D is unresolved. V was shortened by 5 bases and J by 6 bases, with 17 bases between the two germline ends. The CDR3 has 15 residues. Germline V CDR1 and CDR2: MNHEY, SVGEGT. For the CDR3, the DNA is TGTGCCAGCAGTCCCGTTTGGGGTTTAAGTCAGCCCCAGCATTTT. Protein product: CASSPVWGLSQPQHF.

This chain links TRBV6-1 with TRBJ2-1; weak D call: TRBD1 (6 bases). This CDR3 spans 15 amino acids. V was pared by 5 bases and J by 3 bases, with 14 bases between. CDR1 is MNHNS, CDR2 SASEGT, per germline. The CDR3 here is CASSSPGAVYNEQFF. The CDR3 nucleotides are TGTGCCAGCAGTAGCCCAGGGGCCGTCTACAATGAGCAGTTCTTC.

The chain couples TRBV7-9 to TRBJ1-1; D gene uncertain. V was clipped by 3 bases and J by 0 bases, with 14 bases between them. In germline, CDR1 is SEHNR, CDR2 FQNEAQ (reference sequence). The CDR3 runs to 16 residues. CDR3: CASSFIRYPMNTEAFF. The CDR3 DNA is TGTGCCAGCAGCTTTATACGGTACCCCATGAACACTGAAGCTTTCTTT. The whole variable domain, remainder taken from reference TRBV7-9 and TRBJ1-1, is DTGVSQNPRHKITKRGQNVTFRCDPISEHNRLYWYRQTLGQGPEFLTYFQNEAQLEKSRLLSDRFSAERPKGSFSTLEIQRTEQGDSAMYLCASSFIRYPMNTEAFFGQGTRLTVV.

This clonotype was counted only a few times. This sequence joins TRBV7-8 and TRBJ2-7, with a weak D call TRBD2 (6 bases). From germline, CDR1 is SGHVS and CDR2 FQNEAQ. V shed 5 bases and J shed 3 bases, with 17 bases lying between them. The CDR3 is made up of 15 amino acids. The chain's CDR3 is CASSPSGSGLYEQYF. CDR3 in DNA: TGTGCCAGCAGCCCATCGGGTAGCGGTCTCTACGAGCAGTACTTC. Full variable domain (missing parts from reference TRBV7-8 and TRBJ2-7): GAGVSQSPRYKVAKRGQDVALRCDPISGHVSLFWYQQALGQGPEFLTYFQNEAQLDKSGLPSDRFFAERPEGSVSTLKIQRTQQEDSAVYLCASSPSGSGLYEQYFGPGTRLTVT.

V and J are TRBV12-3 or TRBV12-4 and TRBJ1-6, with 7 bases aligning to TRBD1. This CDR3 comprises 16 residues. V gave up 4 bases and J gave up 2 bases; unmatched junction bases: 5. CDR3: CASSSYRGPYNSPLHF. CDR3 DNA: TGTGCCAGCAGTTCCTACAGGGGCCCCTATAATTCACCCCTCCACTTT.